What follows are 2 T cell receptor beta chains derived from one specimen sequenced in a study of regulatory T cells in long-lasting Graves disease. The TCR beta library used iRepertoire HTBI primers with Arm-PCR amplification of CDR3. TCRdb recomputed calls from the multiplex PCR reads with MiXCR, one row per CDR3 protein. This sample has around 450,000 distinct CDR3 sequences; 20% to 25% occur once, and the top ten carry roughly 6.9%. This sample's time point: persistent/refractory GD, antithyroid drugs over 5 years with positive TRAb. With RNA extracted from PBMCs as input, the TCR library was made. This specimen consisted of peripheral blood mononuclear cells (PBMCs), obtained when the disease was refractory, from a patient treated with antithyroid drugs. These receptors were obtained from a female donor with Graves disease.

This clonotype has just a few counts. The chain uses TRBV30 and TRBJ1-5, with TRBD1 as a possible D gene (6 bases). This CDR3 region has 13 residues. Trimming left V 4 bases short and J 5 bases short, with 12 bases between. Looked up from germline, CDR1 is GTSNPN and CDR2 is SVGIG (reference sequence). Written as DNA, the CDR3 is TGTGCCTGGAATCCAGGGGAGGATCAGCCCCAGCATTTT. This translates into CAWNPGEDQPQHF.

The rearrangement joins TRBV29-1 to TRBJ2-7; 9 bases match TRBD1. Trimming took 6 bases from V and 0 from J; bases not matched to a gene: 12. Per the germline V gene, CDR1 is SQVTM and CDR2 is ANQGSEA. The CDR3 has 16 residues. The CDR3 here is CSVDYRDRDLSYEQYF. As DNA, the CDR3 is TGCAGCGTGGATTACCGGGACAGGGACCTCTCCTACGAGCAGTACTTC.